A selection of T cell receptor beta chains follows, all from one sample in a study of T cell responses to AZD1222 COVID-19 vaccine. Repertoires were generated with immunoSEQ multiplex PCR, while TCRdb's copy carries only in-frame clones and drops some. The table lists about 93,000 clones, 80% to 90% of them singletons, with approximately 7.9% in the top ten. This material consisted of peripheral blood, taken on day 0 of AZD1222 vaccination. The receptors were gathered from an adult in good health. The CDR3 runs from the conserved cysteine through the conserved F or W. The D gene is left open where the match is weak. Expanded clones are given a class, and other clones once, few, many or no size at all.

clone_size j_call v_call d_call cdr3_aa cdr3_nt
- TRBJ2-3 TRBV6-6 - CASSYLAGGSATQYF TGTGCCAGCAGTTACTTGGCCGGAGGATCTGCTACGCAGTATTTT
- TRBJ1-2 TRBV28 - CASSLDSYYGYTF TGTGCCAGCAGTTTAGATAGCTACTATGGCTACACCTTC
- TRBJ2-1 TRBV30 - CAGGNEQFF TGTGCCGGGGGCAATGAGCAGTTCTTC
- TRBJ2-5 TRBV7-2 TRBD2 CASSPSGIQETQYF TGTGCCAGCAGCCCTAGCGGAATCCAAGAGACCCAGTACTTC
- TRBJ1-5 TRBV19 TRBD1 CASSRTGGSNQPQHF TGTGCCAGTAGTAGAACAGGGGGCAGCAATCAGCCCCAGCATTTT
- TRBJ1-5 TRBV19 - CASSIGGQSNQPQHF TGTGCCAGTAGTATAGGGGGGCAGAGCAATCAGCCCCAGCATTTT
- TRBJ2-1 TRBV6-2/TRBV6-3 - CASSSFTEQFF TGTGCCAGCAGCTCCTTTACTGAGCAGTTCTTC
- TRBJ2-3 TRBV5-8 - CASSPGLPLEQYF TGTGCCAGCAGCCCCGGCCTCCCTCTAGAGCAGTATTTT
- TRBJ2-3 TRBV5-1 TRBD2 CASSYGTSGTTDTQYF TGCGCCAGCAGCTATGGGACTAGCGGGACTACAGATACGCAGTATTTT
few TRBJ1-2 TRBV19 - CASSIERNYGYTF TGTGCCAGTAGTATTGAGAGGAACTATGGCTACACCTTC
- TRBJ2-3 TRBV14 TRBD2 CASSPPGTTMYF TGTGCCAGCAGCCCCCCCGGGACTACAATGTATTTT
- TRBJ1-2 TRBV28 - CASSWTATNYGYTF TGTGCCAGCAGTTGGACAGCTACTAACTATGGCTACACCTTC